This passage covers 20 T cell receptor beta chains from one sample sequenced in a study of regulatory T cells in long-lasting Graves disease. Library construction for TCR beta used iRepertoire HTBI primers and Arm-PCR of CDR3 regions. TCRdb passed the multiplex PCR reads through MiXCR, listing each CDR3 protein once. The profile shows 520,000 or so distinct CDR3 sequences, 9.5% to 15% of them singletons. Time point denoted: newly diagnosed GD, antithyroid drugs for less than 3 months. Generation of the TCR library employed RNA extracted from PBMCs. These data were also filed under a second study, of T cells in Graves' hyperthyroidism and ophthalmopathy.

The starting material was peripheral blood mononuclear cells (PBMCs), obtained at new diagnosis, from a patient treated with antithyroid drugs. These receptors were taken from a woman in her thirties with Graves disease.

This sequence joins TRBV25-1 and TRBJ2-1; 13 positions agree with TRBD2. This CDR3 has 16 amino acids. In germline, CDR1 is MGHDK, CDR2 SYGVNS. With V trimmed by 5 bases and J by 6 bases, 7 bases remained unmatched. The DNA of the CDR3 is TGTGCCAGCAGTCGAGTGGGACTAGCGGGAATCAATGAGCAGTTCTTC. As protein: CASSRVGLAGINEQFF.

This clonotype was recorded at least ten times. The V and J genes are TRBV2 and TRBJ2-7; 11 positions match TRBD1. CDR1 SNHLY and CDR2 FYNNEI come from the germline V gene. CDR3 size: 14 residues. J was trimmed by 6 bases and V by 9 bases; bases with no gene match: 10. CDR3 in DNA: TGTGCCAGTGGGGGGACAGGGGGTTTAGGCGAGCAGTACTTC. Protein product: CASGGTGGLGEQYF.

This clonotype was observed a few times. This sequence may be a read error, since a much larger clone differs from it by one base. The chain couples TRBV28 to TRBJ2-4, with 10 bases fitting TRBD1. V was clipped by 4 bases and J by 1 base; unmatched bases: 16. This CDR3 spans 20 amino acids. Germline CDR1 MDHEN, CDR2 SYDVKM. CDR3 sequence: CASSYALRDRGLGAKNIQYF. The DNA for the CDR3 is TGTGCCAGCAGTTATGCCCTGAGAGACAGGGGGCTGGGGGCCAAAAACATTCAGTACTTC.

CDR3 protein: CASSQAMRVAAYNEQFF. As DNA, the CDR3 is TGTGCCAGCAGCCAAGCGATGAGAGTAGCGGCCTACAATGAGCAGTTCTTC. This chain connects TRBV3-1 to TRBJ2-1; possibly TRBD2 for D (6 bases). CDR1 LGHDT and CDR2 YNNKEL come from the germline V gene (reference sequence). CDR3 size: 17 residues. V was clipped by 1 base and J by 2 bases, with 15 bases between them.

This clonotype has at least ten counts. J is TRBJ1-1 and V is TRBV5-4; D call uncertain. The CDR3 is made up of 16 amino acids. Germline CDR1 SGHNT, CDR2 YYREEE (reference sequence). Between the trimmed V and J ends, which lost 4 bases and 0 bases, there was a span of 16 bases. CDR3 DNA: TGTGCCAGCAGCCTCGGTCCTTCAAATCTGAACACTGAAGCTTTCTTT. Amino acids: CASSLGPSNLNTEAFF.

Remarks on this clonotype: Since a much larger clone is just one base distant, this may be a read error. The chain joins TRBV13 to TRBJ2-5, with 14 positions matching TRBD2. V trimming: 4 bases; J trimming: 14 bases; junction bases outside the gene matches: 9. Germline V gene data show CDR1 as PRHDT and CDR2 as FYEKMQ (reference sequence). The CDR3 consists of 14 residues. The CDR3 sequence: CASSYGTSGSYCYF. CDR3 in DNA: TGTGCCAGCAGCTATGGGACTAGCGGGAGTTATTGCTACTTC.

This clonotype occurred many times. Germline is not matched at one junction end, which may reflect a read error. The V call is TRBV5-5, the J call TRBJ2-2; TRBD1 agrees at 8 bases. The germline V gene has CDR1 SGHKS and CDR2 YYEKEE (reference sequence). The CDR3 extends over 14 amino acids. CDR3 sequence (DNA): TGCGCCAGCAGCTGGGACAGGCTCACCGGGGAGCTGTTTTTT. Translation gives CASSWDRLTGELFF.

The table lists this clonotype with many counts. This sequence joins TRBV18 and TRBJ1-3; TRBD1 matches 7 bases. CDR3 length equals 16 residues. V lost 0 bases to trimming and J lost 0 bases; unmatched junction nucleotides: 2. From germline, CDR1 is KGHSH and CDR2 LQKENI. This CDR3 is CASSPPDRISGNTIYF. CDR3 DNA sequence: TGTGCCAGCTCACCACCGGACAGGATCTCTGGAAACACCATATATTTT.

This chain joins TRBV6-1 and TRBJ2-7; TRBD1 matches 8 bases. After removal of 10 bases from V and 3 bases from J, the junction contained 5 bases not matched to a gene. In germline, CDR1 is MNHNS, CDR2 SASEGT. This CDR3 has 12 residues. The CDR3 sequence is CANGQGSYEQYF. The CDR3 nucleotides are TGTGCCAACGGACAGGGTAGCTACGAGCAGTACTTC.

This clonotype was found many times. The chain joins TRBV7-3 to TRBJ2-3, with a tentative D call TRBD2 (6 bases). This CDR3 contains 15 residues. V lost 6 bases and J lost 3, with 16 bases in between. Germline CDR1 is SGHTA and CDR2 is FQGTGA. CDR3 sequence: CASSPGGEATDTQYF. CDR3 bases: TGTGCCAGCAGTCCTGGAGGGGAGGCGACAGATACGCAGTATTTT.

This clonotype showed up just a few times. The chain employs TRBV20-1 and TRBJ2-3, with TRBD2 identical over 8 bases. J was trimmed by 8 bases and V by 1 base; bases with no gene match: 11. The CDR3 is 15 residues long. The V gene's germline CDR1 is DFQATT and CDR2 SNEGSKA (reference sequence). The CDR3 DNA reads as TGCAGTGCTAGAGCCGGGAGGGTAACGCCAACTACGCAGTATTTT. Its translation is CSARAGRVTPTTQYF.

The rearrangement uses TRBV2 and TRBJ1-2; tentative D call: TRBD1 (5 bases). The CDR3 sequence is 12 residues long. Germline CDR1 and CDR2: SNHLY and FYNNEI. V was clipped by 3 bases and J by 4 bases, with 6 bases between them. The DNA for the CDR3 is TGTGCCAGCAGTGACAGGGCCTATGGCTACACCTTC. Translating it yields CASSDRAYGYTF.

This clonotype was seen ten or more times. The CDR3 here is CSARDGGAGVSGELFF. Written as DNA, the CDR3 is TGCAGTGCTAGAGATGGGGGGGCAGGAGTCTCCGGGGAGCTGTTTTTT. The rearrangement links TRBV20-1 to TRBJ2-2; D is possibly TRBD2 (7 bases). CDR1 is DFQATT, CDR2 SNEGSKA, per germline (reference sequence). V was pared by 0 bases and J by 6 bases, with 17 bases between. The CDR3 spans 16 residues.

This clonotype was counted at least ten times. CDR3 loop: CASSPPSGETQYF. The CDR3 nucleotides are TGTGCCAGCTCACCACCGTCGGGAGAGACCCAGTACTTC. This chain joins TRBV18 and TRBJ2-5; D is unresolved. V gave up 0 bases and J gave up 4 bases, with 6 bases separating them. The CDR3 extends over 13 amino acids. Germline CDR1 is KGHSH and CDR2 is LQKENI.

This clonotype was found many times. The gene calls are TRBV6-1 and TRBJ1-2; D unclear. CDR1 is MNHNS and CDR2 is SASEGT in the germline V gene. Trimming stripped 5 bases from V and 8 bases from J, with 15 bases between. This CDR3 is 13 amino acids long. Here the CDR3 reads CASSLLGLDGYTF. DNA for the CDR3: TGTGCCAGCAGTCTTCTGGGGTTAGACGGCTACACCTTC.

This clonotype was seen many times. The rearrangement uses TRBV10-3 and TRBJ2-1; the match to TRBD2 covers 14 bases. This CDR3 is built from 17 residues. Looked up from germline, CDR1 is ENHRY and CDR2 is SYGVKD. J gave up 8 bases and V 5 bases, and 11 bases lay outside the gene matches. The CDR3 is CAISLRLAGGPVDEQFF. For the CDR3, the DNA is TGTGCCATCAGTCTACGACTAGCGGGAGGGCCTGTCGATGAGCAGTTCTTC.

This clonotype was picked up many times. This chain uses TRBV3-1 with TRBJ2-7; D gene unclear. The CDR3 length is 14 residues. Germline values: CDR1 LGHDT, CDR2 YNNKEL (reference sequence). The V and J ends lost 0 bases and 4 bases respectively, with 10 bases between them. Written as DNA, the CDR3 is TGTGCCAGCAGCCAAGATATGCGTACTTACGAGCAGTACTTC. It translates to CASSQDMRTYEQYF.

The table lists this clonotype with many counts. This chain links TRBV7-2 with TRBJ1-2, with no clear D. The V end was cut by 3 bases, the J end by 8 bases, with 13 bases between. This CDR3 has 13 amino acids. Germline V gives CDR1 SGHTA, CDR2 FQGNSA. As DNA, the CDR3 is TGTGCCAGCAGCTTTGTAGGCTCGGAGGGCTACACCTTC. Amino acid sequence: CASSFVGSEGYTF.

This clonotype was detected many times. As DNA, the CDR3 is TGTGCCAGTAGTTTTCGGGGGGTAAGCAATCAGCCCCAGCATTTT. Its protein product is CASSFRGVSNQPQHF. This chain uses TRBV19 with TRBJ1-5; D perhaps matches TRBD1 (5 bases). Trimming stripped 5 bases from V and 1 base from J, with 12 bases between. Germline V gene sequence: CDR1 LNHDA, CDR2 SQIVND (reference sequence). This CDR3 has 15 amino acids. The full variable domain, rest sourced from reference TRBV19 and TRBJ1-5, is DGGITQSPKYLFRKEGQNVTLSCEQNLNHDAMYWYRQDPGQGLRLIYYSQIVNDFQKGDIAEGYSVSREKKESFPLTVTSAQKNPTAFYLCASSFRGVSNQPQHFGDGTRLSIL.

The chain employs TRBV3-1 and TRBJ1-1; D unresolved. The CDR3 runs 12 residues. Looked up from germline, CDR1 is LGHDT and CDR2 is YNNKEL (reference sequence). V lost 3 bases and J lost 11, with 13 bases in between. CDR3 DNA: TGTGCCAGCAGCCATGTCGACCTGGGGGCTTTCTTT. Its protein product is CASSHVDLGAFF.